The T cell receptor beta chain under discussion was sequenced for a study of shared clonotypes between healthy human individuals (TCRdb year 2020). Some background on the complete study: The cohort included a few men and a couple of women between 18 and 49 years of age. Between about 0.9 and 9 billion PBMCs per donor were obtained by leukapheresis. Blood TCR repertoires of about five healthy adults were deeply sequenced to estimate repertoire size and the extent of clonotype sharing between individuals. For each donor, three plates each were used for CD4 naive and CD4 memory, two plates were used for CD8 naive, and one plate was used for CD8 memory. Libraries were prepared and TCR repertoires were sequenced by different laboratories using diverse techniques, in order to increase sequencing depth and limit assay-specific biases. Study-wide findings and limitations: The genetic and exposure-history diversity represented was limited by the small number of donors. Naive subsets generally had larger estimated clonotype richness than memory subsets did. Only blood was sampled, and tissue TCR repertoires likely differ from those in blood. Even with the large sequencing depth, rarefaction of the sorted-subset datasets indicated that sequencing was incomplete. Compared with non-shared clonotypes, clonotypes shared by all four sorted-subset donors had higher generation probabilities. Across a few donors, roughly 5.1% of naive CD4, roughly 3.5% of naive CD8, about 2.3% of memory CD4, and over 0.35% of memory CD8 clonotypes were shared. Based on pairwise subsampling, the degree of clonotype sharing among donors was expected to be affected by sequencing depth.

CDR1 and CDR2 are drawn from the germline V gene: SNHLY, FYNNEI. V is reduced by 0 bases and J by 8 bases, leaving a spacing of 13 bases between them. Reading from cysteine to phenylalanine, the CDR3 counts 14 amino acids. Just the 42-base CDR3 DNA is kept, in frame starting at base 1. On this clone: Its antigen is unknown. Per-base qualities were not stored, and no clone one base away is much larger.

Using the deep immunoSEQ assay, TCR CDR3 regions were amplified from genomic DNA by multiplex PCR. Genomic DNA extracted from each cell subset was distributed evenly over all wells of several immunoSEQ 96-well plates, and each plate served as one replicate. For sorted subsets, around 200 ng genomic DNA, equal to 30,000 to 35,000 T cell genomes, was loaded into each replicate PCR. The purified libraries were quantified using a Qubit 3.0 fluorometer, sized with a Bioanalyzer 2100, and then quantified again using the KAPA Library Quantification kit. Every immunoSEQ 96-well plate was sequenced on a separate single-read 150-cycle Illumina NextSeq 550 flow cell. The published analysis was carried out like this. Because only junctional sequences without quality scores were contained in the immunoSEQ output, filtering matching that applied to full-length reads could not be performed. To assign V/J genes and CDR3, sequences were annotated against IMGT germline references using PyIR, a Python wrapper for IgBLAST v1.9. Reads were filtered out if the reads had weak V/J assignments (E-value above 1e-6), no CDR3, stop codons, out-of-frame junctions, or ambiguous translated residues. A V3J clonotype was defined by an identical inferred V gene, J gene, and CDR3 amino acid sequence. The percentage overlap between two repertoires was calculated by dividing the number of shared unique clonotypes by the size of the smaller repertoire. Richness of each repertoire was evaluated using RTK rarefaction, the Chao1 estimator, and Recon v2.1 estimates of unobserved clonotypes. Generation probabilities for all TCRbeta clonotypes obtained by the gDNA method from four donors were computed using OLGA. The source is immuneACCESS, and TCRdb retained only in-frame sequences with V and J called. Part of the clones is not carried over; for the studies checked, unresolved V genes explain less than half of this, and the remainder is unexplained. V and J calls and clone size are copied from that table; D and trimming were computed from the DNA. Present in this sample are roughly 890,000 clones, 80% to 95% of which were seen just once. The top ten clonotypes cover approximately 25% of the sample.

CD8 naive samples were obtained by positive selection for CCR7 among CD45RO-negative cells, yielding a CD45RA+CCR7+ population from which TemRA cells were excluded. Healthy HIV-negative adults with no recently reported acute infections or vaccinations were included as donors. Every donor was a Caucasian adult living in Nashville, Tennessee, USA. After blood collection by leukapheresis, PBMCs were isolated using Ficoll-Histopaque density gradient centrifugation and then cryopreserved in the vapor phase of liquid nitrogen. Purity and quantity of every magnetically sorted T cell population were checked by analytical flow cytometry. Each sorted fraction had its genomic DNA isolated and then quantified by UV absorbance on a Nanodrop 2000c.

This TCR derives from a man aged 25 to 40 in good health. The V and J segments used are TRBV2 and TRBJ1-2; a tentative D call is TRBD1 (6 bases match). Sequencing used naive CD8+ T cells sorted from blood. The cell subset or site label, read with the paper, signifies: CD45RA+CCR7+. The CDR3 reads CASSEAGQPIGYTF. The sequence in DNA is TGTGCCAGCAGTGAAGCCGGACAGCCGATCGGCTACACCTTC.